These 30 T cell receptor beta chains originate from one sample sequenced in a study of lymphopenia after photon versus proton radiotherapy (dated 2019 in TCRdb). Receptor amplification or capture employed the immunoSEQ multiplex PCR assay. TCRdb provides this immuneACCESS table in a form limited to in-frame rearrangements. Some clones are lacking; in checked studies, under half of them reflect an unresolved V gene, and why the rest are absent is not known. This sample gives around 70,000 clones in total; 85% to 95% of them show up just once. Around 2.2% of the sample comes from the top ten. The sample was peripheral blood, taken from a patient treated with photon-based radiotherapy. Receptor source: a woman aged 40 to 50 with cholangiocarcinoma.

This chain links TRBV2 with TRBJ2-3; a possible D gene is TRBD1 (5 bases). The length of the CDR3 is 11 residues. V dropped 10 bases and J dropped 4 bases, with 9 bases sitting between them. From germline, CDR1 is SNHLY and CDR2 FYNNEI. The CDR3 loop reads CATQGPDTQYF. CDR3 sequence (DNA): TGTGCCACCCAGGGTCCAGATACGCAGTATTTT.

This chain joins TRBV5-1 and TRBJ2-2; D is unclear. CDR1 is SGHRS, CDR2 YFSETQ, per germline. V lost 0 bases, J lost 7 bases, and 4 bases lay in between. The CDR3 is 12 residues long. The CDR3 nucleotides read TGCGCCAGCAGCTTGGCCAACGGGGAGCTGTTTTTT. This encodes CASSLANGELFF. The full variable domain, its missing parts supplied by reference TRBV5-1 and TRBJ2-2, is KAGVTQTPRYLIKTRGQQVTLSCSPISGHRSVSWYQQTPGQGLQFLFEYFSETQRNKGNFPGRFSGRQFSNSRSEMNVSTLELGDSALYLCASSLANGELFFGEGSRLTVL.

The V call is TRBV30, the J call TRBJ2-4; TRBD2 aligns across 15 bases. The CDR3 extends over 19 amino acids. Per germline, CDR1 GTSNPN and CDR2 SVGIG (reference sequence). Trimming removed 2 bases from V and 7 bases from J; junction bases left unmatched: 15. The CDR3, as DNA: TGTGCCTGGAGTTCGGGGTCAGGAGGGACTAGCGGGAGGAGGAACATTCAGTACTTC. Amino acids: CAWSSGSGGTSGRRNIQYF.

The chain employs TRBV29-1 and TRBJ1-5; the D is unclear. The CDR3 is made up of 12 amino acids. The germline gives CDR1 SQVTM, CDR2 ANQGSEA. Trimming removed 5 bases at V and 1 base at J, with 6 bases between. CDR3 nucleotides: TGCAGCGTTAGTTCAAGCAATCAGCCCCAGCATTTT. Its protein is CSVSSSNQPQHF.

CDR3 amino acids: CASSPISGLIYGYTF. CDR3 bases: TGTGCCAGCAGTCCAATCTCGGGACTTATCTATGGCTACACCTTC. The chain links TRBV6-5 to TRBJ1-2, with TRBD1 as a possible D gene (5 bases). Trimming stripped 5 bases from V and 4 bases from J, with 17 bases between. Germline assignment: CDR1 MNHEY and CDR2 SVGAGI. The CDR3 contains 15 residues.

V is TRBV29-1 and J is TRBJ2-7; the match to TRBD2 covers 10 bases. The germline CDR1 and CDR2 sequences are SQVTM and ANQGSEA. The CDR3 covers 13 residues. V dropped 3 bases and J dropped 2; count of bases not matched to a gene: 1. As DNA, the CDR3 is TGCAGCGTTGATACTAGCGGGGCCTACGAGCAGTACTTC. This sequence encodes CSVDTSGAYEQYF.

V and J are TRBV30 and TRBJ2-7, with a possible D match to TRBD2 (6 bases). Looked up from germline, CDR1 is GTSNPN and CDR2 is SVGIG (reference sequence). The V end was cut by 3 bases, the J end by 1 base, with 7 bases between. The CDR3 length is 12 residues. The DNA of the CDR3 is TGTGCCTGGAGCGGGGGATCCTACGAGCAGTACTTC. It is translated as CAWSGGSYEQYF. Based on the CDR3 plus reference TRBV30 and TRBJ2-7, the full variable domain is SQTIHQWPATLVQPVGSPLSLECTVEGTSNPNLYWYRQAAGRGLQLLFYSVGIGQISSEVPQNLSASRPQDRQFILSSKKLLLSDSGFYLCAWSGGSYEQYFGPGTRLTVT.

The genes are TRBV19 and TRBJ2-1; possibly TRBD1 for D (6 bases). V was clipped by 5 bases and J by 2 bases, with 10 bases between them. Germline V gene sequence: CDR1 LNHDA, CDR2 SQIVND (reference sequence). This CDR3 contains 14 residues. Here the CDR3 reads CASSRQDAYNEQFF. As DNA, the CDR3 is TGTGCCAGTAGTCGACAGGACGCCTACAATGAGCAGTTCTTC.

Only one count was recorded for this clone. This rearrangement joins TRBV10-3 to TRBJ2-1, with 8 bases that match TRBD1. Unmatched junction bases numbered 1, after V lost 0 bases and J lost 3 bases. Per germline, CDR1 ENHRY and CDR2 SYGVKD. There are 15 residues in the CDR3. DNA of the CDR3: TGTGCCATCAGTGAGTCAGGACAGGGCTACAATGAGCAGTTCTTC. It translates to CAISESGQGYNEQFF.

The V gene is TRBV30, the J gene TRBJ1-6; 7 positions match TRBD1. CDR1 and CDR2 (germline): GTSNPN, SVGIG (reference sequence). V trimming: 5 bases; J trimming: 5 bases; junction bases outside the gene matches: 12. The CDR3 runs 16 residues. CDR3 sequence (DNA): TGTGCCTGGTCCTTTCCTACCGGGACAGATAATTCACCCCTCCACTTT. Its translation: CAWSFPTGTDNSPLHF.

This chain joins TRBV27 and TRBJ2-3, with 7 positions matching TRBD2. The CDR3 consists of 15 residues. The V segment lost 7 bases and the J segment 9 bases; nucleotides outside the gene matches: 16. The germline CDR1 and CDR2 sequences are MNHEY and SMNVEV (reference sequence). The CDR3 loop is CASIPQGGREDTQYF. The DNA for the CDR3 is TGTGCCAGCATCCCCCAGGGAGGGCGCGAGGACACGCAGTATTTT.

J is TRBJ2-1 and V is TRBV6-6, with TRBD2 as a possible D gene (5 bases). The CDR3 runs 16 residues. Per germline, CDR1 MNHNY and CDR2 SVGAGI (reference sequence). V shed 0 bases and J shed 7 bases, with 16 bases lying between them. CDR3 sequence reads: CASSYSQVITGNEQFF. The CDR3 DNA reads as TGTGCCAGCAGTTACTCGCAGGTCATAACGGGGAATGAGCAGTTCTTC.

The DNA of the CDR3 is TGTGCCAGCAATAGCGGGAGGACCCCAGAGCAGTTCTTC. Protein: CASNSGRTPEQFF. J is TRBJ2-1 and V is TRBV10-3; 10 nucleotides match TRBD2. With 10 bases clipped from V and 10 bases from J, the junction kept 10 bases outside the gene matches. The CDR3 sequence is 13 residues long. Germline assignment: CDR1 ENHRY and CDR2 SYGVKD.

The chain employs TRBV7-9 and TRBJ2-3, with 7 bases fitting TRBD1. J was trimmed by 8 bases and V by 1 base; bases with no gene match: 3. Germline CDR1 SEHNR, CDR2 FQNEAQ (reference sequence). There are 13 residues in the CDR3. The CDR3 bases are TGTGCCAGCAGCTTAGAGGGGGCGGGTACGCAGTATTTT. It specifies CASSLEGAGTQYF.

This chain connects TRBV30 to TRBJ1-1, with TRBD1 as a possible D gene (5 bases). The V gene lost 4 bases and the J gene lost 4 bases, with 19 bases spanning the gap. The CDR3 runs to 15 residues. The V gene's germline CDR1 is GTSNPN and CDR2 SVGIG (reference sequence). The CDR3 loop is CAWKPREGTGTEAFF. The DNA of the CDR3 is TGTGCCTGGAAACCTCGGGAGGGGACGGGCACTGAAGCTTTCTTT.

The CDR3 loop reads CASSPGGVRHYEQYF. Written as DNA, the CDR3 is TGTGCCAGCAGCCCGGGAGGGGTCCGCCACTACGAGCAGTACTTC. This chain uses TRBV5-8 with TRBJ2-7, with 8 nucleotides matching TRBD2. Germline V lookup: CDR1 SGHTS, CDR2 YDEGEE. Unmatched junction bases numbered 9, after V lost 4 bases and J lost 3 bases. CDR3 length equals 15 residues.

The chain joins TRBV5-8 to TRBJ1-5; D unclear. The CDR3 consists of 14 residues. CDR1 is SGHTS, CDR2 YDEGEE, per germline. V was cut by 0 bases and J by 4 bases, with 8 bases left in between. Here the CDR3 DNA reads TGTGCCAGCAGCTTGGGACTCGGGAATCAGCCCCAGCATTTT. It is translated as CASSLGLGNQPQHF. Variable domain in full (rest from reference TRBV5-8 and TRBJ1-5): EAGVTQSPTHLIKTRGQQATLRCSPISGHTSVYWYQQALGLGLQFLLWYDEGEERNRGNFPPRFSGRQFPNYSSELNVNALELEDSALYLCASSLGLGNQPQHFGDGTRLSIL.

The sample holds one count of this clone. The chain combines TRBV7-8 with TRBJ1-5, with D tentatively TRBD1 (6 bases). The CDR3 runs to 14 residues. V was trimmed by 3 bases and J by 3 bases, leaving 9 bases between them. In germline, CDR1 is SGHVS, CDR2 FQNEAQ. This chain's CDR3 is CASSLTGDNQPQHF. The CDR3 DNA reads TGTGCCAGCAGCTTGACAGGCGACAATCAGCCCCAGCATTTT.

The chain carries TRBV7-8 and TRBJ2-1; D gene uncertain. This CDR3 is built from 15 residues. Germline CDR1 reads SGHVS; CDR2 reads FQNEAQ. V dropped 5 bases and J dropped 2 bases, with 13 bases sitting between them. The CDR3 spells CASSPDPQAYNEQFF. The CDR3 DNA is TGTGCCAGCAGCCCGGACCCCCAGGCCTACAATGAGCAGTTCTTC.

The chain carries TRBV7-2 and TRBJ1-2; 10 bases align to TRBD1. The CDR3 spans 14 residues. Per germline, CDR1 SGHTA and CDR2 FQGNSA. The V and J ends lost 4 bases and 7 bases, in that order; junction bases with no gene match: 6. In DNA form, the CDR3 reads TGTGCCAGCAGCTCCAGACAGGGGGCCTTTGGCTACACCTTC. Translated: CASSSRQGAFGYTF.

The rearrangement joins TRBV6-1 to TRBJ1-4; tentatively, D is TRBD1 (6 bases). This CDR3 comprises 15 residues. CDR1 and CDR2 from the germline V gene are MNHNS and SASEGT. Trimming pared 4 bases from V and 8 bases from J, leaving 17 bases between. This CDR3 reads CASSAQGTKGEKLFF. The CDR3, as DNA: TGTGCCAGCAGTGCTCAGGGGACGAAAGGAGAAAAACTGTTTTTT.

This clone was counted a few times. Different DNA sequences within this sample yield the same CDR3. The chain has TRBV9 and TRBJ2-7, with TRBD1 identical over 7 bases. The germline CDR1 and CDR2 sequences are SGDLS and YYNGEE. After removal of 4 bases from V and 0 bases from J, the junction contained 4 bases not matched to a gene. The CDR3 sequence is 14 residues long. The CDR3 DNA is TGTGCCAGCAGCCCCGCAGGGGGCTCCTACGAGCAGTACTTC. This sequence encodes CASSPAGGSYEQYF.

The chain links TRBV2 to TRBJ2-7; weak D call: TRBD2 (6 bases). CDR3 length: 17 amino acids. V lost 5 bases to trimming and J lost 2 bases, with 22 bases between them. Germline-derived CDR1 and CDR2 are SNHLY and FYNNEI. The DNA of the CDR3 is TGTGCCAGCAGTCCTACTATACCCCGGGACTTAACCTACGAGCAGTACTTC. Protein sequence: CASSPTIPRDLTYEQYF.

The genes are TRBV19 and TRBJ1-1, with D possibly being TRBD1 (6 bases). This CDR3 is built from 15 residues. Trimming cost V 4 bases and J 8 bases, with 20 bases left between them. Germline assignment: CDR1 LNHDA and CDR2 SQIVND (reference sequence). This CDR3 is CASSTPRDRPTEAFF. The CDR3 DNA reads TGTGCCAGTAGTACTCCCCGTGACAGGCCTACCGAAGCTTTCTTT.

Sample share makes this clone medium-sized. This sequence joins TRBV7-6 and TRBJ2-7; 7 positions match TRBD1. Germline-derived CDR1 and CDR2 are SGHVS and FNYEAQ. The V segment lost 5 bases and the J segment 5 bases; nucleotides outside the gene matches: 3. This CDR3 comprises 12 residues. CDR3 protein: CASSATGDEQYF. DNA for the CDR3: TGTGCCAGCAGCGCAACAGGGGACGAGCAGTACTTC.

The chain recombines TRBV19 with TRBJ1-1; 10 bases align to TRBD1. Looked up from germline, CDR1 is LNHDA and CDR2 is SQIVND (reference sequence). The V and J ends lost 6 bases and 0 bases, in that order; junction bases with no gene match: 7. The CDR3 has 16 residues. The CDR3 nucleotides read TGTGCCAGTAGGCCCCGGGACAGGGGCATGAACACTGAAGCTTTCTTT. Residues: CASRPRDRGMNTEAFF.

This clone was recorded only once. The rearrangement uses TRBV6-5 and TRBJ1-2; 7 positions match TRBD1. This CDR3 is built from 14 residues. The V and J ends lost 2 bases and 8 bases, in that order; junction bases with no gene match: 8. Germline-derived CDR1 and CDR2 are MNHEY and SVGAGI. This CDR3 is CASSYAGGIRGYTF. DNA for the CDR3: TGTGCCAGCAGTTACGCAGGGGGAATACGGGGCTACACCTTC.

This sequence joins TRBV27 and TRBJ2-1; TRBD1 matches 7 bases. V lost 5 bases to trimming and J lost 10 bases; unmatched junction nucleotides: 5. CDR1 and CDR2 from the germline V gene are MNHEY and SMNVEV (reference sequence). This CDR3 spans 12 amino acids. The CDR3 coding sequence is TGTGCCAGCAGTATCCTGACAGGGGAGCAGTTCTTC. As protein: CASSILTGEQFF.

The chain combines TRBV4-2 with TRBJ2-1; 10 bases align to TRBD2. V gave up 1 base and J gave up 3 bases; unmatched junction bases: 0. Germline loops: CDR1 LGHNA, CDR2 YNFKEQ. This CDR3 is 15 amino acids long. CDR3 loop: CASSQGLAGYNEQFF. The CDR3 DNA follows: TGTGCCAGCAGCCAAGGACTAGCGGGCTACAATGAGCAGTTCTTC.

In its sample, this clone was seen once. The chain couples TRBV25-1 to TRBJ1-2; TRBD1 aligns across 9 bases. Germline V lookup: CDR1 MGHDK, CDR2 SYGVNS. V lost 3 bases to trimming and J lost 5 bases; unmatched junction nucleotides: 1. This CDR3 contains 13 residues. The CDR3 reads CASSETGGYGYTF. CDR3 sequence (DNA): TGTGCCAGCAGTGAGACAGGGGGGTATGGCTACACCTTC.